What follows are 23 T cell receptor beta chains derived from one specimen sequenced in a study of shared clonotypes between healthy human individuals. Some clones are missing from TCRdb's copy, which holds only in-frame ones; the method was immunoSEQ multiplex PCR. The repertoire holds around 700,000 clones, with approximately 75% as singletons. Sequencing was performed on memory CD4+ T cells sorted from blood. Subset described: CD45RA-negative fraction. The receptors derive from a woman in her 30s in good health.

This chain joins TRBV15 and TRBJ2-3, with 14 bases lining up with TRBD2. V was clipped by 3 bases and J by 1 base; unmatched bases: 0. CDR1 is LNHNV and CDR2 is YYDKDF in the germline V gene (reference sequence). There are 16 residues in the CDR3. The CDR3 region is CATSRTSGRGTDTQYF. CDR3 bases: TGTGCCACCAGCAGGACTAGCGGGAGGGGCACAGATACGCAGTATTTT.

The chain is built from TRBV4-2 and TRBJ2-5, with TRBD2 identical over 7 bases. V trimming: 3 bases; J trimming: 11 bases; junction bases outside the gene matches: 12. Looked up from germline, CDR1 is LGHNA and CDR2 is YNFKEQ. CDR3 length: 14 amino acids. CDR3: CASSQAGRELEQYF. The CDR3 nucleotides are TGTGCCAGCAGCCAGGCGGGGCGGGAGCTTGAGCAGTACTTC.

This clone has just a few counts. The V gene is TRBV5-4, the J gene TRBJ1-2, with a weak D call TRBD1 (6 bases). The germline V gene has CDR1 SGHNT and CDR2 YYREEE (reference sequence). The V and J ends lost 0 bases and 4 bases respectively, with 10 bases between them. The CDR3 consists of 14 residues. CDR3 amino acids: CASSLVDRSYGYTF. The CDR3 DNA reads as TGTGCCAGCAGCTTGGTTGACAGGAGCTATGGCTACACCTTC.

The chain carries TRBV2 and TRBJ1-1; D is unresolved. The CDR3 length is 13 residues. V shed 8 bases and J shed 2 bases, with 12 bases lying between them. Germline-derived CDR1 and CDR2 are SNHLY and FYNNEI. The CDR3 reads CASLRRLNTEAFF. The CDR3 coding sequence is TGTGCCAGCCTTCGGCGGCTCAACACTGAAGCTTTCTTT.

The chain has TRBV7-2 and TRBJ2-5, with D unclear. CDR1 and CDR2 (germline): SGHTA, FQGNSA. The CDR3 covers 13 residues. V gave up 2 bases and J gave up 7 bases, with 11 bases separating them. Here the CDR3 DNA reads TGTGCCAGCAGCTTATCCCCACCGAGGACCCAGTACTTC. This translates into CASSLSPPRTQYF.

The rearrangement joins TRBV2 to TRBJ2-3; 7 nucleotides agree with TRBD2. The length of the CDR3 is 15 residues. With 6 bases clipped from V and 6 bases from J, the junction kept 12 bases outside the gene matches. Germline V gives CDR1 SNHLY, CDR2 FYNNEI. The CDR3 reads CASRLLASQVDTQYF. The CDR3, as DNA: TGTGCCAGCAGATTACTAGCGAGCCAGGTGGATACGCAGTATTTT.

This clone was seen a few times. V is TRBV6-1 and J is TRBJ1-1; TRBD1 matches at 9 bases. From germline, CDR1 is MNHNS and CDR2 SASEGT. V shed 2 bases and J 12 bases; nucleotides not matched to a gene: 7. This CDR3 contains 13 residues. The chain's CDR3 is CASSERGQGLTFF. The CDR3 nucleotides are TGTGCCAGCAGTGAAAGAGGACAGGGGTTGACTTTCTTT.

The chain couples TRBV29-1 to TRBJ2-7; 7 bases match TRBD1. Trimming at V came to 3 bases and at J to 5 bases, leaving 4 bases not matched to a gene. Germline V gene data show CDR1 as SQVTM and CDR2 as ANQGSEA. This CDR3 spans 12 amino acids. CDR3 amino acids: CSVDRGLDEQYF. CDR3 bases: TGCAGCGTTGATAGGGGGCTCGACGAGCAGTACTTC.

This clone was observed many times. CDR3 in amino acids: CSAQHEGQFF. The DNA of the CDR3 is TGCAGTGCCCAACACGAGGGGCAGTTCTTC. This rearrangement joins TRBV20-1 to TRBJ2-1; maybe TRBD2 (5 bases). The CDR3 length is 10 residues. From germline, CDR1 is DFQATT and CDR2 SNEGSKA (reference sequence). The V and J ends lost 6 bases and 12 bases respectively, with 12 bases between them.

The genes are TRBV28 and TRBJ2-3, with 7 positions matching TRBD2. Germline V gene lookup returns CDR1 MDHEN and CDR2 SYDVKM. V trimming: 4 bases; J trimming: 7 bases; junction bases outside the gene matches: 11. The CDR3 has 15 residues. The CDR3 DNA is TGTGCCAGCAGTTCCTCTAGCGGCCTTAGATATACGCAGTATTTT. Translated, it gives CASSSSSGLRYTQYF.

The count of this clone is one. V gene TRBV11-2 combines with J gene TRBJ2-5; 10 bases fit TRBD1. Germline-derived CDR1 and CDR2 are SGHAT and FQNNGV. The V gene end was trimmed by 5 bases and the J gene end by 6 bases; junction bases not matched to a gene: 9. The CDR3 has 15 residues. CDR3 coding DNA: TGTGCCAGCAGCGTTCTGACAGGGGGCCTCCAGACCCAGTACTTC. Translated, it gives CASSVLTGGLQTQYF.

This clone was observed at least ten times. The CDR3 DNA is TGTGCCAGCAGCACTTGGACTAGCGGGGGATCTAGCACAGATACGCAGTATTTT. As protein: CASSTWTSGGSSTDTQYF. The V and J genes are TRBV4-2 and TRBJ2-3; 13 nucleotides match TRBD2. CDR3 length equals 18 residues. V shed 5 bases and J 0 bases; nucleotides not matched to a gene: 8. Germline V gene lookup returns CDR1 LGHNA and CDR2 YNFKEQ.

The chain joins TRBV25-1 to TRBJ1-3; D unclear. CDR3 size: 14 residues. Per the germline V gene, CDR1 is MGHDK and CDR2 is SYGVNS. With 6 bases removed from V and 0 bases from J, the gap between germline ends came to 9 bases. The CDR3 region has the DNA TGTGCCAGCAGCTTCGGCAGCTCTGGAAACACCATATATTTT. Translating gives CASSFGSSGNTIYF.

Worth noting for this clone: Additional DNA sequences in this sample encode the identical CDR3. The chain is built from TRBV7-9 and TRBJ1-2; the D is unclear. Germline values: CDR1 SEHNR, CDR2 FQNEAQ (reference sequence). There are 15 residues in the CDR3. V was trimmed by 5 bases and J by 4 bases, leaving 17 bases between them. CDR3 sequence reads: CASSPSSGGSYGYTF. CDR3 DNA: TGTGCCAGCAGCCCCTCCAGCGGCGGGTCCTATGGCTACACCTTC.

This clone was seen just once. The chain employs TRBV9 and TRBJ2-1; D gene uncertain. The CDR3 loop spans 13 amino acids. V lost 4 bases and J 7 bases, leaving 12 bases between the germline ends. Germline loops: CDR1 SGDLS, CDR2 YYNGEE. CDR3 residues: CASSPDPGNEQFF. CDR3 nucleotides: TGTGCCAGCAGCCCGGACCCTGGGAATGAGCAGTTCTTC.

The chain joins TRBV28 to TRBJ2-5, with 7 positions matching TRBD1. Germline trimming cut 4 bases from V and 5 bases from J; bases unmatched to any gene: 7. The CDR3 has 14 residues. CDR1 and CDR2 (germline): MDHEN, SYDVKM. The CDR3 region is CASSSITGVETQYF. In nucleotides, the CDR3 is TGTGCCAGCAGTTCCATAACAGGGGTGGAGACCCAGTACTTC.

This clone was picked up a small number of times. V usage is TRBV6-5 and J usage is TRBJ2-7, with TRBD2 matching over 10 bases. Germline assignment: CDR1 MNHEY and CDR2 SVGAGI. J was trimmed by 6 bases and V by 4 bases; bases with no gene match: 12. CDR3 length: 16 amino acids. The CDR3 spells CASSFSIAGGPSEQYF. Here the CDR3 DNA reads TGTGCCAGCAGTTTTTCTATAGCGGGAGGCCCCTCCGAGCAGTACTTC.

This chain uses TRBV5-1 with TRBJ2-7; no firm D call. The CDR3 consists of 14 residues. Germline lookup yields CDR1 SGHRS and CDR2 YFSETQ. V lost 2 bases and J 4 bases, leaving 13 bases between the germline ends. The CDR3 loop reads CASSLENGDYEQYF. As DNA, the CDR3 is TGCGCCAGCAGCTTAGAAAACGGCGATTACGAGCAGTACTTC. The entire variable domain, with the rest obtained from reference TRBV5-1 and TRBJ2-7, is as follows: KAGVTQTPRYLIKTRGQQVTLSCSPISGHRSVSWYQQTPGQGLQFLFEYFSETQRNKGNFPGRFSGRQFSNSRSEMNVSTLELGDSALYLCASSLENGDYEQYFGPGTRLTVT.

J is TRBJ2-3 and V is TRBV29-1; 7 nucleotides agree with TRBD2. V gave up 4 bases and J gave up 0 bases; unmatched junction bases: 1. The CDR3 sequence is 13 residues long. Looked up from germline, CDR1 is SQVTM and CDR2 is ANQGSEA. CDR3 loop: CSVGAGSTDTQYF. In DNA, the CDR3 is TGCAGCGTTGGAGCGGGGAGCACAGATACGCAGTATTTT.

The chain carries TRBV6-5 and TRBJ1-1; D uncertain. V lost 7 bases and J lost 5, with 14 bases in between. There are 13 residues in the CDR3. Germline V gives CDR1 MNHEY, CDR2 SVGAGI. The CDR3 region is CASNAAGLTEAFF. CDR3 nucleotides: TGTGCCAGCAACGCGGCGGGGTTGACTGAAGCTTTCTTT.

J is TRBJ2-5 and V is TRBV28; 8 nucleotides align to TRBD2. CDR3 size: 13 residues. Per the germline V gene, CDR1 is MDHEN and CDR2 is SYDVKM. V shed 8 bases and J 10 bases; nucleotides not matched to a gene: 12. The CDR3 is CASQAGAVDDQYF. For the CDR3, the DNA is TGTGCCAGCCAAGCGGGAGCCGTTGATGACCAGTACTTC.

This clone was counted a single time. The chain couples TRBV11-2 to TRBJ2-1; TRBD2 matches at 7 bases. Trimming cost V 1 base and J 2 bases; bases outside gene matches: 11. This CDR3 is built from 18 residues. Germline V gives CDR1 SGHAT, CDR2 FQNNGV. The CDR3 nucleotides read TGTGCCAGCAGCTTAGGCAGATTTGGGGAGGGACCCTACAATGAGCAGTTCTTC. It yields the protein CASSLGRFGEGPYNEQFF.

The chain recombines TRBV10-1 with TRBJ2-1, with a possible D match to TRBD2 (6 bases). Trimming took 3 bases from V and 8 from J, leaving 11 bases between them. CDR1 is WNHNN, CDR2 SYGVQD, per germline (reference sequence). The length of the CDR3 is 13 residues. This chain's CDR3 is CASSDPEGDEQFF. The CDR3 DNA follows: TGCGCCAGCAGTGACCCGGAGGGCGATGAGCAGTTCTTC.